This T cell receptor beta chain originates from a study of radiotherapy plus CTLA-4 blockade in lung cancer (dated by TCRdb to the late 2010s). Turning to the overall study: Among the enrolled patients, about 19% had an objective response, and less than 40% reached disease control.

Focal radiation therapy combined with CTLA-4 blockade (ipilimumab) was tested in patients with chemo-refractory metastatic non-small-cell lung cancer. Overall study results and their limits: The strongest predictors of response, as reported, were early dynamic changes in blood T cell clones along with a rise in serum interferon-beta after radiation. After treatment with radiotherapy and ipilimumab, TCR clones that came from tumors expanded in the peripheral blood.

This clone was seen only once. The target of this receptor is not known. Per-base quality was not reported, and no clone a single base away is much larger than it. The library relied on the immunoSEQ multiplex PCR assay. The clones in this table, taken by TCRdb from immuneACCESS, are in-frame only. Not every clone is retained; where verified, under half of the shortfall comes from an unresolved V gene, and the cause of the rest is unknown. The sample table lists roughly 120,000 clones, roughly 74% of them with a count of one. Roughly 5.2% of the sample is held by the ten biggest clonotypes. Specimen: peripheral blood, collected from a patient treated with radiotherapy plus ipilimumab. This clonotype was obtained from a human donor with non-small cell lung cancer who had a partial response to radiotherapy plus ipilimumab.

The CDR3 here reads CASSQAIAGGPGGELFF. DNA sequence: TGCGCCAGCAGCCAAGCGATAGCGGGAGGGCCAGGTGGGGAGCTGTTTTTT. Recombination connected TRBV4-3 to TRBJ2-2; 11 nucleotides in the junction match TRBD2. Reading from cysteine to phenylalanine, the CDR3 counts 17 amino acids. Just CDR3 DNA is preserved here, 51 bases in frame from base 1. Here V drops 1 base and J drops 8 bases, and the junction holds 9 bases not matched to any gene. CDR1 is given as LGHNA and CDR2 as YSLEER, both from the germline V gene.